These T cell receptor beta chains were read from a single sample in a study of T cell responses to AZD1222 COVID-19 vaccine. Data came from immunoSEQ multiplex PCR; TCRdb stores just in-frame clones and leaves some out. This table has around 250,000 clones, approximately 93% appearing once. The sample here was peripheral blood, taken on day 0 of AZD1222 vaccination. Receptors were obtained from an adult in good health. Each CDR3 is given with its conserved first and last residue. A D gene is named only where the DNA matches it firmly. Size is omitted from some rows. Given values are once, few, many or a class for expanded clones.

>TRBV20-1|12|TRBJ1-1|NA|TRBD1
CSASQGVPEAFF
TGCAGTGCTAGTCAGGGGGTCCCTGAAGCTTTCTTT
>TRBV12-3/TRBV12-4|13|TRBJ2-5|once|NA
CASSPTGWETQYF
TGTGCCAGCAGTCCCACAGGGTGGGAGACCCAGTACTTC
>TRBV5-4|15|TRBJ2-1|NA|TRBD2
CASSLGTSGNNEQFF
TGTGCCAGCAGCTTGGGGACTAGCGGTAACAATGAGCAGTTCTTC
>TRBV28|16|TRBJ1-5|few|TRBD1
CASRPRTGRSNQPQHF
TGTGCCAGCAGACCCAGGACAGGCCGCAGCAATCAGCCCCAGCATTTT
>TRBV5-1|16|TRBJ2-3|NA|TRBD2
CASNRPASGGSDTQYF
TGCGCCAGCAACAGACCAGCTAGCGGGGGGAGCGATACGCAGTATTTT
>TRBV25-1|15|TRBJ2-7|NA|NA
CASSDRRRSSYEQYF
TGTGCCAGCAGTGATCGCCGGAGGAGCTCCTACGAGCAGTACTTC
>TRBV28|16|TRBJ2-5|NA|TRBD2
CASRPGLAGVKETQYF
TGTGCCAGCAGGCCGGGACTAGCGGGAGTTAAAGAGACCCAGTACTTC
>TRBV6-5|15|TRBJ2-7|once|NA
CASRSRENGPYEQYF
TGTGCCAGCAGATCTAGGGAAAATGGGCCTTACGAGCAGTACTTC
>TRBV5-1|15|TRBJ1-6|NA|TRBD1
CASSLPTGGNSPLHF
TGCGCCAGCAGCCTCCCGACAGGGGGCAATTCACCCCTCCACTTT
>TRBV4-1|16|TRBJ1-2|NA|NA
CASSQPWARPNYGYTF
TGCGCCAGCAGCCAACCATGGGCCCGACCTAACTATGGCTACACCTTC
>TRBV19|18|TRBJ2-6|few|TRBD1
CASSFSGTGGAGANVLTF
TGTGCCAGTAGTTTCTCCGGGACAGGGGGCGCTGGGGCCAACGTCCTGACTTTC
>TRBV6-5|13|TRBJ2-3|NA|NA
CATRQESTDTQYF
TGTGCCACCAGACAGGAAAGCACAGATACGCAGTATTTT
>TRBV7-9|14|TRBJ1-5|NA|NA
CASSGGASNQPQHF
TGTGCCAGCAGCGGGGGAGCTAGCAATCAGCCCCAGCATTTT
>TRBV27|12|TRBJ2-7|NA|NA
CASSLYGGEQYF
TGTGCCAGCAGTTTATATGGGGGCGAGCAGTACTTC
>TRBV7-2|15|TRBJ1-5|NA|NA
CASSLIGRGNQPQHF
TGTGCCAGCAGTTTGATTGGACGGGGCAATCAGCCCCAGCATTTT
>TRBV6-2/TRBV6-3|13|TRBJ2-3|NA|NA
CASSGTAGGTQYF
TGTGCCAGCAGTGGTACGGCCGGGGGTACGCAGTATTTT
>TRBV19|16|TRBJ1-5|NA|TRBD1
CASSIVRDRGDQPQHF
TGTGCCAGTAGTATAGTCCGGGACAGGGGCGATCAGCCCCAGCATTTT